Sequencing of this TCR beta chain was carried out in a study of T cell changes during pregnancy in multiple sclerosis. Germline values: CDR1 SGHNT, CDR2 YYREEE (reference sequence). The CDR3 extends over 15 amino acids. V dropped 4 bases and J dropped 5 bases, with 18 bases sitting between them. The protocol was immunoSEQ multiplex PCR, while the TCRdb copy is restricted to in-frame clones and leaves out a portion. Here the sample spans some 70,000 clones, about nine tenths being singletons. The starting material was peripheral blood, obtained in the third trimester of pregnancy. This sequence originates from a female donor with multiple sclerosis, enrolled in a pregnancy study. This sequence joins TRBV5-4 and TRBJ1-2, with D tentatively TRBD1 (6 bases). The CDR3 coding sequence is TGTGCCAGCAGCCGAGTTGGCAGGGGAGGGTATGGCTACACCTTC. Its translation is CASSRVGRGGYGYTF.